One sample yielded the 4 T cell receptor beta chains listed below, sequenced in a study of blood T cell repertoires in COVID-19. Profiling relied on immunoSEQ multiplex PCR, and the TCRdb table lists in-frame clones only, not all of them. In the table there are roughly 120,000 clones, over 70% of which are singletons. The specimen was peripheral blood. These receptors all come from a woman aged 70-85 years with acute or convalescent COVID-19.

The rearrangement joins TRBV6-6 to TRBJ2-5, with TRBD1 identical over 7 bases. This CDR3 is 16 amino acids long. V lost 5 bases to trimming and J lost 1 base; unmatched junction nucleotides: 10. Germline assignment: CDR1 MNHNY and CDR2 SVGAGI (reference sequence). In DNA, the CDR3 is TGTGCCAGCAGTCCGGGGACAGCGAAAGGCCAAGAGACCCAGTACTTC. Amino acids: CASSPGTAKGQETQYF.

The chain has TRBV30 and TRBJ2-4; D ambiguous. The germline V and J ends were trimmed by 1 base and 1 base, with 11 bases remaining between them. This CDR3 is 15 amino acids long. Germline V gene data show CDR1 as GTSNPN and CDR2 as SVGIG (reference sequence). Here the CDR3 reads CAWSAQTGAKNIQYF. CDR3 nucleotide sequence: TGTGCCTGGAGTGCCCAGACTGGCGCCAAAAACATTCAGTACTTC.

The chain is built from TRBV28 and TRBJ2-6; 9 nucleotides align to TRBD1. CDR3 length: 17 amino acids. With V trimmed by 10 bases and J by 1 base, 11 bases remained unmatched. Germline CDR1 and CDR2: MDHEN and SYDVKM. CDR3 amino acids: CATLSGQGPSGANVLTF. In DNA, the CDR3 is TGTGCCACCTTGTCGGGACAGGGCCCGTCTGGGGCCAACGTCCTGACTTTC.

This clone occurred a few times. This chain connects TRBV5-4 to TRBJ1-4, with no clear D. Trimming took 0 bases from V and 4 from J, leaving 10 bases between them. Germline values: CDR1 SGHNT, CDR2 YYREEE (reference sequence). The CDR3 has 15 residues. The CDR3 nucleotides are TGTGCCAGCAGCTTGGGGAACTCGGGTAATGAAAAACTGTTTTTT. As protein: CASSLGNSGNEKLFF.